This T cell receptor (beta chain) was observed in a study of shared clonotypes between healthy human individuals (dated by TCRdb to the early 2020s). Some background on the complete study: Three men and two women, aged 18 to 49 years, made up the cohort. To increase sequencing depth and limit assay-specific biases, TCR repertoire library preparation and sequencing were carried out by different laboratories using diverse techniques. Each donor's leukapheresis produced roughly between roughly 0.85 and 9 billion PBMCs. To estimate repertoire size and how much clonotype sharing occurs between individuals, the study deeply sequenced the blood TCR repertoires of five healthy adults. For each donor, CD4 naive and CD4 memory were each run on three plates, CD8 naive on two plates, and CD8 memory on one plate. Results and caveats for the whole study, not just this receptor: Based on pairwise subsampling, the degree of clonotype sharing among donors was expected to be affected by sequencing depth. Sampling was limited to blood, and TCR repertoires in tissue likely differ from TCR repertoires in blood. Compared with non-shared clonotypes, clonotypes shared by all four sorted-subset donors had higher generation probabilities. The small number of donors limited the genetic and exposure-history diversity represented. Naive subsets generally had larger estimated clonotype richness than memory subsets did. Rarefaction of sorted-subset datasets indicated incomplete sequencing despite the large sequencing depth. Across a few donors, approximately 4.9% of naive CD4, approximately 3.6% of naive CD8, under 2.5% of memory CD4, and approximately 0.4% of memory CD8 clonotypes were shared.

CD8 naive samples were obtained by positive selection for CCR7 among CD45RO-negative cells, yielding a CD45RA+CCR7+ population from which TemRA cells were excluded. The donors were healthy, HIV-negative adults who had no recently reported acute infections or vaccinations. Only Caucasian adults living in Nashville, Tennessee, USA were represented among the donors. After blood collection by leukapheresis, PBMCs were isolated using Ficoll-Histopaque density gradient centrifugation and then cryopreserved in the vapor phase of liquid nitrogen. Analytical flow cytometry was used to check the purity and quantity of every magnetically sorted T cell population. From each sorted fraction, genomic DNA was isolated and quantified by UV absorbance on a Nanodrop 2000c. About this clone: The antigen it recognizes is unknown. No qualities accompany the bases; no much larger clone lies one base away.

Using the deep immunoSEQ assay, multiplex PCR amplified TCR CDR3 regions from genomic DNA. Extracted genomic DNA from each cell subset was distributed evenly across all wells of several immunoSEQ 96-well plates, and each plate was treated as a replicate. Each replicate PCR for sorted subsets received about 220 ng genomic DNA, equal to 28,000 or so T cell genomes. Purified libraries were quantified with a Qubit 3.0 fluorometer, sized on a Bioanalyzer 2100, and re-quantified with the KAPA Library Quantification kit. Each immunoSEQ 96-well plate was sequenced on its own single-read 150-cycle Illumina NextSeq 550 flow cell. From the authors' description of their analysis: Because the immunoSEQ output held only junctional sequences and lacked quality scores, the filtering could not match the filtering applied to full-length reads. Sequences were annotated with PyIR, a Python wrapper for IgBLAST v1.9, and V/J genes and CDR3 were assigned using IMGT germline references. Any read was removed if the V/J assignment was weak (E-value above 1e-6), the CDR3 was missing, or the read contained stop codons, out-of-frame junctions, or ambiguous translated residues. A V3J clonotype was defined by an identical inferred V gene, J gene, and CDR3 amino acid sequence. To compute the percentage overlap between repertoires, the number of shared unique clonotypes was divided by the size of the smaller repertoire. Repertoire richness was assessed with RTK rarefaction, the Chao1 estimator, and Recon v2.1 estimates of unobserved clonotypes. Generation probabilities for all TCRbeta clonotypes obtained by the gDNA method from a handful of donors were computed using OLGA. The clones in this table, taken by TCRdb from immuneACCESS, are in-frame only. Not every clone is retained; where verified, under half of the shortfall comes from an unresolved V gene, and the cause of the rest is unknown. The DNA was the basis for D and trimming; V, J and clone size are from that table. The sample table lists about 1,800,000 clones, around 96% of them with a count of one. The top ten hold around 1.2% of the sample.

The germline V gene gives CDR1 as KGHSH and CDR2 as LQKENI. The CDR3 numbers 17 residues from cysteine through phenylalanine. Only the CDR3 DNA is retained, 51 bases long and in frame from the first base. V is pruned by 3 bases and J by 0 bases, leaving 5 bases of the junction without a gene match. The receptor's source is a man between 18 and 35 years old in good health. This chain joins TRBV18 to TRBJ1-6; 7 central bases correspond to TRBD1. The sample was naive CD8+ T cells sorted from blood. The cell subset or site label here, explained by the study, means: CD45RA+CCR7+. The CDR3 protein sequence reads: CASSPTQGNSYNSPLHF. The bases read TGTGCCAGCTCACCTACACAGGGGAACTCCTATAATTCACCCCTCCACTTT. The CDR3, completed at both ends by the reference TRBV18 and TRBJ1-6 genes, gives the full variable domain NAGVMQNPRHLVRRRGQEARLRCSPMKGHSHVYWYRQLPEEGLKFMVYLQKENIIDESGMPKERFSAEFPKEGPSILRIQQVVRGDSAAYFCASSPTQGNSYNSPLHFGNGTRLTVT.